These 8 T cell receptor beta chains share one sample of origin, sequenced in a study of cytomegalovirus exposure and HLA in healthy donors. The PCR ran on 60 Vbeta and 13 Jbeta primers. The method was immunoSEQ multiplex PCR; TCRdb's version includes in-frame clones alone and lacks a portion of them. The sample holds some 100,000 clones, 70% to 85% seen once. The sequenced sample consisted of PBMCs. The receptors stem from a woman aged 18-29 years in good health and CMV-seronegative.

This chain connects TRBV6-1 to TRBJ1-2, with 9 bases matching TRBD1. J was trimmed by 3 bases and V by 0 bases; bases with no gene match: 5. CDR1 is MNHNS, CDR2 SASEGT, per germline. The CDR3 loop spans 16 amino acids. CDR3 in amino acids: CASSEAETGGDYGYTF. The CDR3 coding sequence is TGTGCCAGCAGTGAAGCTGAGACAGGGGGGGACTATGGCTACACCTTC.

The chain couples TRBV19 to TRBJ1-4; D uncertain. This CDR3 is built from 15 residues. Trimming shortened V by 5 bases and J by 4 bases, and 14 bases separated the two germline ends. Germline loops: CDR1 LNHDA, CDR2 SQIVND (reference sequence). Written as DNA, the CDR3 is TGTGCCAGTAGTCGACACGGGGATGGTAATGAAAAACTGTTTTTT. Translating gives CASSRHGDGNEKLFF. Using reference TRBV19 and TRBJ1-4 for the parts outside the CDR3, the full variable domain is DGGITQSPKYLFRKEGQNVTLSCEQNLNHDAMYWYRQDPGQGLRLIYYSQIVNDFQKGDIAEGYSVSREKKESFPLTVTSAQKNPTAFYLCASSRHGDGNEKLFFGSGTQLSVL.

The chain combines TRBV7-2 with TRBJ2-7; 8 positions agree with TRBD2. The CDR3 spans 18 residues. V trimming: 3 bases; J trimming: 2 bases; junction bases outside the gene matches: 15. The V gene's germline CDR1 is SGHTA and CDR2 FQGNSA. The CDR3 DNA sequence: TGTGCCAGCAGCTTTCAGAGCGGGGGCCCGCTTCTCCCCTACGAGCAGTACTTC. Protein: CASSFQSGGPLLPYEQYF.

The chain combines TRBV5-1 with TRBJ2-7, with D possibly being TRBD1 (6 bases). V lost 4 bases and J lost 3, with 17 bases in between. CDR3 length: 15 amino acids. Germline CDR1 reads SGHRS; CDR2 reads YFSETQ. Here the CDR3 DNA reads TGCGCCAGCAGCGATGGGACATACCTCGACTACGAGCAGTACTTC. Residues: CASSDGTYLDYEQYF.

J is TRBJ2-7 and V is TRBV28; possible D gene TRBD1, 5 bases. This CDR3 spans 12 amino acids. CDR1 MDHEN and CDR2 SYDVKM come from the germline V gene. Trimming took off 6 bases at V and 12 bases at J, with 18 bases between the two ends. The CDR3 spells CASSWGIGRRYF. The CDR3 DNA follows: TGTGCCAGCAGCTGGGGCATTGGTCGGAGGTACTTC.

The chain couples TRBV4-3 to TRBJ2-7; TRBD1 matches 11 bases. The CDR3 runs 16 residues. Germline V CDR1 and CDR2: LGHNA, YSLEER. Trimming removed 0 bases from V and 5 bases from J; junction bases left unmatched: 6. The CDR3 reads CASSQESRTGGNEQYF. The CDR3 bases are TGCGCCAGCAGCCAAGAGTCCCGGACAGGGGGCAACGAGCAGTACTTC.

The chain couples TRBV13 to TRBJ2-1; 12 bases are shared with TRBD2. The V segment lost 2 bases and the J segment 4 bases; nucleotides outside the gene matches: 3. CDR3 length: 16 amino acids. CDR1 PRHDT and CDR2 FYEKMQ come from the germline V gene (reference sequence). The CDR3 nucleotides are TGTGCCAGCAGCTTACAAGGACTAGCGGGATACAATGAGCAGTTCTTC. It codes for CASSLQGLAGYNEQFF.

The V gene is TRBV29-1, the J gene TRBJ2-2; 14 bases line up with TRBD2. V shed 7 bases, J shed 1 base, and the junction held 8 bases outside the gene matches. Looked up from germline, CDR1 is SQVTM and CDR2 is ANQGSEA. The CDR3 runs 17 residues. In DNA form, the CDR3 reads TGCAGCGCACGACTAGCGGGAGGGCAGCGGAACACCGGGGAGCTGTTTTTT. This sequence encodes CSARLAGGQRNTGELFF.